This T cell receptor beta chain derives from a study of blood T cell repertoires in COVID-19. Study details: The study drew acute and convalescent COVID-19 samples from the United States, Italy and Spain. From T cells, B-cell-depleted T cells, or PBMCs came the material, which was cDNA or gDNA.

Original methodology: Estimates of nucleated cell counts were drawn from the amplification of reference gene primers. The assay was immunoSEQ multiplex PCR, and TCRdb's table has in-frame clones only and misses some. V, J and clone size derive from that table, while D and trimming were established from the DNA sequence. Of about 180,000 clones listed, 80% to 90% are singletons. Material: peripheral blood. This receptor was taken from a human donor with active or convalescent COVID-19. The donor label of this sample is uncertain.

The CDR3 nucleotides are TGTGCCAGCAGTTTGGCCTCTAGCGGGGGGCAGAGAGATACGCAGTATTTT. Translating gives CASSLASSGGQRDTQYF. V is TRBV27 and J is TRBJ2-3; the match to TRBD2 covers 11 bases. V trimming: 3 bases; J trimming: 5 bases; junction bases outside the gene matches: 10. The CDR3 totals 17 residues. In germline, CDR1 is MNHEY, CDR2 SMNVEV (reference sequence).